This T cell receptor beta chain was captured by sequencing in a study of technical replicates of blood from several donors. Remarks on this clone: Compared with germline, one end of the junction differs, possibly owing to a read error.

The CDR3 has 16 residues. Looked up from germline, CDR1 is SQVTM and CDR2 is ANQGSEA. Using immunoSEQ multiplex PCR, the repertoire was profiled, and TCRdb retains in-frame clones only, with some absent. The sample has tens of thousands of clones, roughly 85% seen once. The specimen sequenced was PBMCs. V and J are TRBV29-1 and TRBJ2-1, with 11 positions matching TRBD2. The TCR was taken from a human donor in good health. Some clones in this sample may be carry-over from other donors' samples. CDR3 DNA: TGCAGCGTCGAAGCCGGATTAGCGGGAGGGAGGAATGAGCAGTTCTTC. Encoded protein: CSVEAGLAGGRNEQFF.